One sample yielded the 22 T cell receptor beta chains listed below, sequenced in a study of CD8 T cells in Susac syndrome. Random-hexamer reverse transcription was applied to about 0.45 to 1 ug RNA. TCRdb ran MiXCR on the immunoSEQ multiplex PCR reads and lists one entry per CDR3 protein. The sample lists 80,000 or so distinct CDR3 sequences; roughly 94% were seen once. The sequencing sample was made of CD8+ T cells from PBMCs. The source is a human donor with Susac syndrome.

This rearrangement joins TRBV6-6 to TRBJ2-1; 8 bases match TRBD2. Germline V gives CDR1 MNHNY, CDR2 SVGAGI (reference sequence). This CDR3 has 16 amino acids. V lost 7 bases and J lost 1; bases outside the gene matches: 9. The CDR3 spells CASIDPTSASYNEQFF. The CDR3 DNA is TGTGCCAGCATCGATCCGACTAGCGCTTCCTACAATGAGCAGTTCTTC.

The chain links TRBV30 to TRBJ2-1; D uncertain. This CDR3 comprises 10 residues. Looked up from germline, CDR1 is GTSNPN and CDR2 is SVGIG (reference sequence). V lost 5 bases to trimming and J lost 4 bases, with 3 bases between them. The CDR3 bases are TGTGCCTGGGAATACAATGAGCAGTTCTTC. It yields the protein CAWEYNEQFF.

The chain joins TRBV30 to TRBJ1-2; no clear D gene. This CDR3 has 12 residues. With 4 bases removed from V and 3 bases from J, the gap between germline ends came to 9 bases. Per germline, CDR1 GTSNPN and CDR2 SVGIG (reference sequence). This chain's CDR3 is CAWNVGYYGYTF. In DNA, the CDR3 is TGTGCCTGGAATGTTGGGTACTATGGCTACACCTTC.

The count of this clonotype is one. The chain joins TRBV5-1 to TRBJ2-5; 7 nucleotides match TRBD1. The trim removed 4 bases at V and 5 bases at J, leaving 8 bases unmatched. The CDR3 is 14 residues long. Germline V gene lookup returns CDR1 SGHRS and CDR2 YFSETQ. The CDR3: CASSLSTGLETQYF. The CDR3 bases are TGCGCCAGCAGCCTTTCGACAGGGTTGGAGACCCAGTACTTC.

This chain joins TRBV20-1 and TRBJ1-2; possible D gene TRBD1, 6 bases. This CDR3 spans 14 amino acids. Looked up from germline, CDR1 is DFQATT and CDR2 is SNEGSKA (reference sequence). Trimming took off 0 bases at V and 2 bases at J, with 10 bases between the two ends. The CDR3 DNA reads TGCAGTGCTAGAGATTCAACAGGGAACTATGGCTACACCTTC. Residues: CSARDSTGNYGYTF.

The chain links TRBV20-1 to TRBJ2-1; no clear D. V shed 2 bases and J shed 8 bases, with 4 bases lying between them. This CDR3 has 10 residues. In germline, CDR1 is DFQATT, CDR2 SNEGSKA (reference sequence). The CDR3 is CSARPDEQFF. The CDR3 coding sequence is TGCAGTGCTAGACCGGATGAGCAGTTCTTC.

V gene TRBV24-1 combines with J gene TRBJ2-5; either TRBD1 or TRBD2 may fit D (5 bases each). The length of the CDR3 is 15 residues. Germline V gene data show CDR1 as KGHDR and CDR2 as SFDVKD. The CDR3 here is CAKEQDSKGQETQYF. In DNA form, the CDR3 reads TGTGCAAAAGAACAGGACTCCAAGGGGCAAGAGACCCAGTACTTC.

The chain employs TRBV2 and TRBJ2-1, with D perhaps matching TRBD2 (5 bases). Trimming stripped 0 bases from V and 0 bases from J, with 15 bases between. The CDR3 is 18 residues long. Germline V gives CDR1 SNHLY, CDR2 FYNNEI. The CDR3 DNA sequence: TGTGCCAGCAGTGAAGCGCTTCGGACTTTCCGCTCCTACAATGAGCAGTTCTTC. This sequence encodes CASSEALRTFRSYNEQFF.

This chain connects TRBV6-5 to TRBJ1-5; D not resolved. CDR3 size: 14 residues. Germline assignment: CDR1 MNHEY and CDR2 SVGAGI. Trimming took 6 bases from V and 7 from J, leaving 16 bases between them. The CDR3: CASSSGGVGQPQHF. Written as DNA, the CDR3 is TGTGCCAGCAGCTCGGGCGGGGTTGGGCAGCCCCAGCATTTT.

The count of this clonotype is one. The chain joins TRBV20-1 to TRBJ1-5, with 7 nucleotides matching TRBD1. CDR3 size: 16 residues. Trimming at V came to 2 bases and at J to 5 bases, leaving 12 bases not matched to a gene. The germline gives CDR1 DFQATT, CDR2 SNEGSKA (reference sequence). CDR3 protein: CSARHPGQRTYQPQHF. The CDR3 region has the DNA TGCAGTGCTAGACACCCGGGACAGAGGACGTATCAGCCCCAGCATTTT.

The chain links TRBV28 to TRBJ2-7; possible D gene TRBD2, 6 bases. V lost 3 bases to trimming and J lost 3 bases, with 9 bases between them. Germline CDR1 is MDHEN and CDR2 is SYDVKM. The CDR3 is 13 amino acids. CDR3 coding DNA: TGTGCCAGCAGTTTCGGCGGGGACTACGAGCAGTACTTC. Translation gives CASSFGGDYEQYF.

The chain links TRBV2 to TRBJ2-5; the D call may be TRBD1 or TRBD2 (5 bases each). This CDR3 is 12 amino acids long. Germline V lookup: CDR1 SNHLY, CDR2 FYNNEI. V was clipped by 8 bases and J by 2 bases, with 9 bases between them. The CDR3 DNA sequence: TGTGCCAGCCTGGGACGGCAAGAGACCCAGTACTTC. Translated: CASLGRQETQYF.

The rearrangement uses TRBV27 and TRBJ2-1; D gene unclear. Per the germline V gene, CDR1 is MNHEY and CDR2 is SMNVEV (reference sequence). This CDR3 contains 11 residues. The CDR3 loop reads CEAASYNEQFF. In DNA form, the CDR3 reads TGTGAGGCAGCCTCCTACAATGAGCAGTTCTTC.

This clonotype is a singleton in its sample. This chain joins TRBV27 and TRBJ1-1, with 8 positions matching TRBD1. The V gene end was trimmed by 4 bases and the J gene end by 3 bases; junction bases not matched to a gene: 7. Germline CDR1 is MNHEY and CDR2 is SMNVEV (reference sequence). The CDR3 consists of 15 residues. CDR3 DNA sequence: TGTGCCAGCAGTTGGACAGGGTCGGGGGACACTGAAGCTTTCTTT. Translated, it gives CASSWTGSGDTEAFF.

The gene calls are TRBV6-5 and TRBJ1-2; D not certain. This CDR3 contains 12 residues. Trimming stripped 4 bases from V and 9 bases from J, with 12 bases between. Germline CDR1 reads MNHEY; CDR2 reads SVGAGI. The CDR3 protein is CASSLVGRRYTF. In DNA, the CDR3 is TGTGCCAGCAGTTTAGTAGGACGCCGCTACACCTTC.

The rearrangement joins TRBV27 to TRBJ1-2; D uncertain. The CDR3 has 16 residues. Germline values: CDR1 MNHEY, CDR2 SMNVEV (reference sequence). The V end lost 5 bases, the J end lost 8 bases, and 24 bases lay between the germline ends. The CDR3 is CASSQLEALGMEGYTF. Here the CDR3 DNA reads TGTGCCAGCAGTCAACTGGAGGCCCTGGGAATGGAGGGCTACACCTTC.

V usage is TRBV4-3 and J usage is TRBJ1-2; D gene uncertain. The CDR3 has 16 residues. Trimming left V 0 bases short and J 4 bases short, with 15 bases between. The germline gives CDR1 LGHNA, CDR2 YSLEER. CDR3 in amino acids: CASSQDLASSRYGYTF. The CDR3 DNA reads TGCGCCAGCAGCCAAGATCTGGCAAGCTCGCGCTATGGCTACACCTTC.

This rearrangement joins TRBV29-1 to TRBJ2-7, with D tentatively TRBD2 (6 bases). Between the trimmed V and J ends, which lost 6 bases and 5 bases, there was a span of 14 bases. CDR1 and CDR2 (germline): SQVTM, ANQGSEA. The CDR3 length is 12 residues. As DNA, the CDR3 is TGCAGCGTCCCCTGGGGGGTCGACGAGCAGTACTTC. Its translation is CSVPWGVDEQYF.

In its sample, this clonotype was seen once. The V call is TRBV25-1, the J call TRBJ2-7; 7 nucleotides line up with TRBD1. V was pared by 6 bases and J by 2 bases, with 4 bases of the junction left unmatched. CDR1 and CDR2 from the germline V gene are MGHDK and SYGVNS. This CDR3 is 13 amino acids long. As DNA, the CDR3 is TGTGCCAGCAGCGACAGGGTCCCCTACGAGCAGTACTTC. This gives the protein CASSDRVPYEQYF.

The chain has TRBV5-1 and TRBJ1-2; possibly TRBD1 for D (6 bases). Germline lookup yields CDR1 SGHRS and CDR2 YFSETQ. Trimming left V 4 bases short and J 7 bases short, with 20 bases between. CDR3 length equals 15 residues. As DNA, the CDR3 is TGCGCCAGCAGCGACGAGGGGTCAGGGGAAATTGGCTACACCTTC. Translation: CASSDEGSGEIGYTF.

J is TRBJ1-5 and V is TRBV2; D is ambiguous. Germline assignment: CDR1 SNHLY and CDR2 FYNNEI. V was clipped by 2 bases and J by 7 bases, with 12 bases between them. CDR3 size: 14 residues. CDR3 DNA sequence: TGTGCCAGCAGTGAATATGGCGGTAGGCAGCCCCAGCATTTT. Translated, it gives CASSEYGGRQPQHF.

The chain uses TRBV5-1 and TRBJ2-7, with TRBD1 identical over 7 bases. The CDR3 is made up of 14 amino acids. With V trimmed by 7 bases and J by 2 bases, 9 bases remained unmatched. CDR1 and CDR2 from the germline V gene are SGHRS and YFSETQ. The CDR3 DNA follows: TGCGCCAGCGCCATCCGGGACAGCACCTACGAGCAGTACTTC. It encodes CASAIRDSTYEQYF.